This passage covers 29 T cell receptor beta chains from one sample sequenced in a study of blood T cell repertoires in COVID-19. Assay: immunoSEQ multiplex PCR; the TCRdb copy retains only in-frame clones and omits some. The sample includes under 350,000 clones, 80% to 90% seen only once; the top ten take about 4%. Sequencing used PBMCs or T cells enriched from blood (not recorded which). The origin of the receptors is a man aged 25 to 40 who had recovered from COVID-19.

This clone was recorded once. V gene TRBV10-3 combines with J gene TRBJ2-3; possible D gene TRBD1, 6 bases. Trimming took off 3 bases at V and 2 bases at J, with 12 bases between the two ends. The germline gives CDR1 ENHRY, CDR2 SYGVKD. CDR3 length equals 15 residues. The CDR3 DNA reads TGTGCCATCAGTGATGACAGGTCTAACACAGATACGCAGTATTTT. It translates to CAISDDRSNTDTQYF.

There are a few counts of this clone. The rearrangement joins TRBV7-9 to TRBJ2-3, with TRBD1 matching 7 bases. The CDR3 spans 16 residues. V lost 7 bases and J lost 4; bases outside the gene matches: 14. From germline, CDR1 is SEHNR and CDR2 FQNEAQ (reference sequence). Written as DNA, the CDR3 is TGTGCCAGCACGGACCCCGACAGGGAGAGCGCAGATACGCAGTATTTT. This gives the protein CASTDPDRESADTQYF.

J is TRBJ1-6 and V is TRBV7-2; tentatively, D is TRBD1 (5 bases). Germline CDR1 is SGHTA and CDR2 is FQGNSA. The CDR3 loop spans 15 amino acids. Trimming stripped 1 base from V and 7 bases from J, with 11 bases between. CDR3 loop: CASSLESGLNSPLHF. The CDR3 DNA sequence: TGTGCCAGCAGCTTAGAGTCAGGGTTAAATTCACCCCTCCACTTT.

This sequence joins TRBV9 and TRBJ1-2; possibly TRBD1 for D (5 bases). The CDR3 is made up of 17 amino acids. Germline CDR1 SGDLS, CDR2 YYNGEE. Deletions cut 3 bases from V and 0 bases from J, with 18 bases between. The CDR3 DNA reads TGTGCCAGCAGCGCTCAATTGGGGGGGGTAGCTAACTATGGCTACACCTTC. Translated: CASSAQLGGVANYGYTF.

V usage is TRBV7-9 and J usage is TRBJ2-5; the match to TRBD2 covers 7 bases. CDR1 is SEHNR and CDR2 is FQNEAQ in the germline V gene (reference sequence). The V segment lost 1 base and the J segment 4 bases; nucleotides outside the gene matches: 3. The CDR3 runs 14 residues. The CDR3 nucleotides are TGTGCCAGCAGCTTAGGGGGGGGTCCAGAGACCCAGTACTTC. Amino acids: CASSLGGGPETQYF.

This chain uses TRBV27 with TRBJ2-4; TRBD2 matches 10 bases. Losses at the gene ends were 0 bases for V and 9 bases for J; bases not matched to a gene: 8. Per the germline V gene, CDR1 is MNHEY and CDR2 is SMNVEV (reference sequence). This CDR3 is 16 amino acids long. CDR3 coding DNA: TGTGCCAGCAGTTTATCGGCTAGCGGGAGTGAGGTCATTCAGTACTTC. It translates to CASSLSASGSEVIQYF.

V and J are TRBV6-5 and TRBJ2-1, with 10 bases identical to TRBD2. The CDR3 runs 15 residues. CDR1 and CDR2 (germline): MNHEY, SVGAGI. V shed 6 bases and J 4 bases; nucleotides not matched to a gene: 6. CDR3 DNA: TGTGCCAGCAGGTCCCTAGCGGGAGCTTACAATGAGCAGTTCTTC. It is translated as CASRSLAGAYNEQFF.

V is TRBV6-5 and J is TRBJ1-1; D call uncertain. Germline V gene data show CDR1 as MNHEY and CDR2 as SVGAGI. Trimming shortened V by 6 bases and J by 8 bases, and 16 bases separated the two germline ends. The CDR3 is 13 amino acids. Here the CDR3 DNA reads TGTGCCAGCAGCCAAGCCCGGTCCGGGGAAGCTTTCTTT. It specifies CASSQARSGEAFF.

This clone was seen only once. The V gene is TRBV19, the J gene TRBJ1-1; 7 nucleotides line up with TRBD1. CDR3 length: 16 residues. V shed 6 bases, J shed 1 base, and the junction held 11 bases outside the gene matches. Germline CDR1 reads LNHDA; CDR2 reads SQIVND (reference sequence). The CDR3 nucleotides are TGTGCCAGTAGGCGGGACAGTGGTATTCCGAACACTGAAGCTTTCTTT. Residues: CASRRDSGIPNTEAFF.

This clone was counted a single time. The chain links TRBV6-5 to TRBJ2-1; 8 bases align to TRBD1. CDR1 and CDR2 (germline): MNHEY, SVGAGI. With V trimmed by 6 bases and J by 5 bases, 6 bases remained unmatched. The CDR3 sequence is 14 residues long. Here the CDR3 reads CASRAPTGDNEQFF. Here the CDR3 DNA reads TGTGCCAGCAGGGCCCCGACAGGGGACAATGAGCAGTTCTTC.

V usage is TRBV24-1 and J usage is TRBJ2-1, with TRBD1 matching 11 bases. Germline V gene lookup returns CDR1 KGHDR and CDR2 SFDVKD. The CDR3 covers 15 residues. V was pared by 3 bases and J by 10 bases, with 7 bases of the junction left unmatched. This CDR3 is CATSDPGQGAIEQFF. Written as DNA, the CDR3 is TGTGCCACCAGTGATCCAGGACAGGGGGCAATCGAGCAGTTCTTC.

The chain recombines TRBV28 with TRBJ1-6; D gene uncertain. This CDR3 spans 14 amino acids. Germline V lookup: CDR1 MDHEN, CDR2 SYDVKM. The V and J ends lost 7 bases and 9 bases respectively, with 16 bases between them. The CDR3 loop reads CASKIGSVISPLHF. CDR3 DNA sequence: TGTGCCAGCAAAATTGGCTCCGTAATTTCACCCCTCCACTTT.

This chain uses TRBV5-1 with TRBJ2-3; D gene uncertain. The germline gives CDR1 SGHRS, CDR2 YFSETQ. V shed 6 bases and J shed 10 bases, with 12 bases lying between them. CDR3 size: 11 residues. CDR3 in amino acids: CASMLVGPQYF. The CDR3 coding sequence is TGCGCCAGCATGTTAGTTGGTCCGCAGTATTTT.

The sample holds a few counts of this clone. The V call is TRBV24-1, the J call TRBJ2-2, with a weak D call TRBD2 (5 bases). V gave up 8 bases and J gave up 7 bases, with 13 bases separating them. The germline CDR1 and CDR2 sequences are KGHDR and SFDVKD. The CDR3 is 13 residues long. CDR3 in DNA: TGTGCCACCAACTTCCCTCGGGGCGGGGAGCTGTTTTTT. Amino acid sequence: CATNFPRGGELFF.

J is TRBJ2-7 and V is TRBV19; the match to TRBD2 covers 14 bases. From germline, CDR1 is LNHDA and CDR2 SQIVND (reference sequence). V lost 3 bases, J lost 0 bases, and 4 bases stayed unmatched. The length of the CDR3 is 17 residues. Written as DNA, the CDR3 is TGTGCCAGTAGTATGTGGACTAGCGGGAGGAGCTCCTACGAGCAGTACTTC. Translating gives CASSMWTSGRSSYEQYF.

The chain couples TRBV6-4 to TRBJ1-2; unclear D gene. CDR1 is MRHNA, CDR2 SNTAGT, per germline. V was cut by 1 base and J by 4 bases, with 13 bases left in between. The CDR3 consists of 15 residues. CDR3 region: CASSDYGVGVYGYTF. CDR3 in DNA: TGTGCCAGCAGTGACTACGGGGTCGGTGTCTATGGCTACACCTTC.

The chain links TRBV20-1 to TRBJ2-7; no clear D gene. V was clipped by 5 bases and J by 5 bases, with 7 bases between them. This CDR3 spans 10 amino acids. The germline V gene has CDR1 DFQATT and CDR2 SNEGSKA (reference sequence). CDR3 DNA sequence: TGCAGTGCTGGCCGGGACGAGCAGTACTTC. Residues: CSAGRDEQYF.

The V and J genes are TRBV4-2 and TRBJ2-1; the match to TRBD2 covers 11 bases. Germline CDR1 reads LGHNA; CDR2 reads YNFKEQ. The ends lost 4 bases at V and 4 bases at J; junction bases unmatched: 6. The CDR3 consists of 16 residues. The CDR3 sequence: CASSLTGTSGYNEQFF. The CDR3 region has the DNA TGTGCCAGCAGCCTCACCGGGACTAGCGGATACAATGAGCAGTTCTTC.

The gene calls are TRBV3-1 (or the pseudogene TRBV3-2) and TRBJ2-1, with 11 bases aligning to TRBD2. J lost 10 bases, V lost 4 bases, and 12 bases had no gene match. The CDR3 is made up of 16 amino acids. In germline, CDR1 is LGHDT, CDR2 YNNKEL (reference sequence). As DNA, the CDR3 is TGTGCCAGCAGCCCCCGACTAGCGGGATTTCAGGGGGAGCAGTTCTTC. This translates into CASSPRLAGFQGEQFF.

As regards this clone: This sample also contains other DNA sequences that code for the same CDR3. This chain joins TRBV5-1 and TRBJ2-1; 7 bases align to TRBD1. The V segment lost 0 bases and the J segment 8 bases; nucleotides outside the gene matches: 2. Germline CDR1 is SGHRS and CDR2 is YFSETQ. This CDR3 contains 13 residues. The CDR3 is CASSLEGGHEQFF. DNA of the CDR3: TGCGCCAGCAGCTTGGAAGGGGGCCATGAGCAGTTCTTC.

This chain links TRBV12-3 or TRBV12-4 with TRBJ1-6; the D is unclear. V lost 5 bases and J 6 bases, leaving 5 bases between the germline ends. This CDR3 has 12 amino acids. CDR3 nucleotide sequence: TGTGCCAGCAGTCCTACTAATTCACCCCTCCACTTT. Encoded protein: CASSPTNSPLHF.

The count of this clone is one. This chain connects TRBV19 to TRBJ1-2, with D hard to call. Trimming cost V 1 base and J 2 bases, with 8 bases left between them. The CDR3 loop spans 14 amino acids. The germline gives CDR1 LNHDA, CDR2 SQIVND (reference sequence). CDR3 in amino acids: CASSIGVRNYGYTF. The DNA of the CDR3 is TGTGCCAGTAGTATAGGTGTCAGAAACTATGGCTACACCTTC.

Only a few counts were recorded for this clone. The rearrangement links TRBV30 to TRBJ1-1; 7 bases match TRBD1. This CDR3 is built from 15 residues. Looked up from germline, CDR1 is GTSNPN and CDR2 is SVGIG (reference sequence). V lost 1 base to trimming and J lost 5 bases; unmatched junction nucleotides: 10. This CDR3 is CAWSAPDRARTEAFF. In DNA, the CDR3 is TGTGCCTGGAGTGCCCCCGACAGGGCGAGGACTGAAGCTTTCTTT.

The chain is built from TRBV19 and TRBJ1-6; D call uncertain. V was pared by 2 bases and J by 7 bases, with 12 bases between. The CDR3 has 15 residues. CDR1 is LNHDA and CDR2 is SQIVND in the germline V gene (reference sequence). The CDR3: CASSILAGLNSPLHF. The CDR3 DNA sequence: TGTGCCAGTAGTATACTCGCAGGACTCAATTCACCCCTCCACTTT.

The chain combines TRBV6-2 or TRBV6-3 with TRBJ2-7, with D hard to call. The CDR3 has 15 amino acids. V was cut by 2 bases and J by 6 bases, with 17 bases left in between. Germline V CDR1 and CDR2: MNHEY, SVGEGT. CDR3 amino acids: CASSYALTPPFEQYF. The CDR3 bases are TGTGCCAGCAGTTACGCGCTGACACCGCCCTTCGAGCAGTACTTC.

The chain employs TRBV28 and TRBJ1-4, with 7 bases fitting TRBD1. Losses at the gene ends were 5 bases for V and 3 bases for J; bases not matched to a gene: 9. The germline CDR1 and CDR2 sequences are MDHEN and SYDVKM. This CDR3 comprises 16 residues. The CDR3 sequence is CASSPALQGSNEKLFF. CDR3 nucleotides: TGTGCCAGCAGTCCCGCCCTACAGGGGTCTAATGAAAAACTGTTTTTT.

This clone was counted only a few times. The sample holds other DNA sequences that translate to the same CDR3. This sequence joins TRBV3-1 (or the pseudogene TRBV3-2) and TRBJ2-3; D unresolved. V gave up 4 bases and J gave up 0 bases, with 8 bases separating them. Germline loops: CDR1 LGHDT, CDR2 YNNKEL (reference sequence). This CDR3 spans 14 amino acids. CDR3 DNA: TGTGCCAGCAGCCGACAAACTAGCACAGATACGCAGTATTTT. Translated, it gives CASSRQTSTDTQYF.

DNA of the CDR3: TGTGCCATCAGTGAGTTCTCCGGGACAATCACTGAAGCTTTCTTT. This gives the protein CAISEFSGTITEAFF. The chain recombines TRBV10-3 with TRBJ1-1; perhaps TRBD1 as D (6 bases). The germline V and J ends were trimmed by 1 base and 4 bases, with 13 bases remaining between them. Per the germline V gene, CDR1 is ENHRY and CDR2 is SYGVKD. The CDR3 sequence is 15 residues long.

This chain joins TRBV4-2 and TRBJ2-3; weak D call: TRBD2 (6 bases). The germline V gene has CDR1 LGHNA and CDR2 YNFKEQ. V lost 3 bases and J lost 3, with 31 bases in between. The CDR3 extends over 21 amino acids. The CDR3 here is CASSHPQIYPQTGGKTDTQYF. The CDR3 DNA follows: TGTGCCAGCAGCCACCCACAAATCTACCCCCAGACGGGCGGGAAAACAGATACGCAGTATTTT.